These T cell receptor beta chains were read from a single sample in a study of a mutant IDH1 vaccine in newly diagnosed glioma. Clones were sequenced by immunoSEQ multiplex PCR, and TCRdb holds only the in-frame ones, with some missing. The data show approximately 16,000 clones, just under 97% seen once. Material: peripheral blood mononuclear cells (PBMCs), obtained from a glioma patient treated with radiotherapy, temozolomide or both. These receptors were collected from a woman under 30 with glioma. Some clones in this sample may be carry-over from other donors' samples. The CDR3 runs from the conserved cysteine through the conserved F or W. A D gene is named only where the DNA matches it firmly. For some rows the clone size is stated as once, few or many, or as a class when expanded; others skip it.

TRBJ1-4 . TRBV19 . CASSITGVNEKLFF TGTGCCAGTAGTATCACGGGGGTGAATGAAAAACTGTTTTTT
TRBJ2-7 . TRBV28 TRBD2 CASSLFAGAYEQYF TGTGCCAGCAGTTTGTTTGCGGGGGCCTACGAGCAGTACTTC
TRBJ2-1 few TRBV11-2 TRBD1 CASTGTGINEQFF TGTGCCAGCACAGGGACAGGCATCAATGAGCAGTTCTTC
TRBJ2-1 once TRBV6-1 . CASSEGPGAKSYNEQFF TGTGCCAGCAGTGAAGGCCCGGGGGCGAAGTCCTACAATGAGCAGTTCTTC
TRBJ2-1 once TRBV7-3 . CASSLDITSYNEQFF TGTGCCAGCAGCTTAGACATTACCTCCTACAATGAGCAGTTCTTC
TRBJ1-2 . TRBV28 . CASSAGVHYGYTF TGTGCCAGCAGTGCGGGGGTTCACTATGGCTACACCTTC
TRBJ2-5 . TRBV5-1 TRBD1 CASSWGDRNPETQYF TGCGCCAGCAGCTGGGGGGACAGGAACCCAGAGACCCAGTACTTC
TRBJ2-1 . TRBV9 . CASSGGTPNDEQFF TGTGCCAGCAGCGGAGGGACTCCCAATGATGAGCAGTTCTTC
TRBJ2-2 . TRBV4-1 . CASSQVVIGRNTGELFF TGCGCCAGCAGCCAAGTTGTGATAGGCCGCAACACCGGGGAGCTGTTTTTT
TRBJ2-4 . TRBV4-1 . CASSGRGADNIQYF TGCGCCAGCAGCGGCCGGGGAGCGGATAACATTCAGTACTTC
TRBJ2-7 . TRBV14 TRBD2 CASSPSPGLADSYEQYF TGTGCCAGCAGCCCAAGCCCCGGACTAGCGGATTCCTACGAGCAGTACTTC
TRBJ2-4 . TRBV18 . CASSPPGLAKNIQYF TGTGCCAGCTCACCACCGGGGCTAGCCAAAAACATTCAGTACTTC
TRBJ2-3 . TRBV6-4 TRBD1 CASSQTGDTQYF TGTGCCAGCAGCCAGACAGGGGATACGCAGTATTTT
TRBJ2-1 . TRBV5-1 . CASSSSTASYNEQFF TGCGCCAGCAGCTCTTCGACAGCATCCTACAATGAGCAGTTCTTC
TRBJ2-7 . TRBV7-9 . CASSPPWGLHISYEQYF TGTGCCAGCAGCCCCCCATGGGGTCTTCACATCTCCTACGAGCAGTACTTC
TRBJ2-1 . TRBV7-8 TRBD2 CASGPWTSGRAGDEQFF TGTGCCAGCGGACCGTGGACTAGCGGGAGGGCCGGCGATGAGCAGTTCTTC
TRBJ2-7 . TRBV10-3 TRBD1 CATMTGSSYEQYF TGTGCCACCATGACAGGGAGCTCCTACGAGCAGTACTTC
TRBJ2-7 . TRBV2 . CAGGSVWYEQYF TGTGCCGGGGGCTCGGTGTGGTACGAGCAGTACTTC
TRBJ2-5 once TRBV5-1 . CASSFAGHQETQYF TGCGCCAGCAGCTTTGCGGGGCACCAAGAGACCCAGTACTTC
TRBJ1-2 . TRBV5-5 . CASSFGDSRYGYTF TGTGCCAGCAGCTTCGGGGATAGTCGCTATGGCTACACCTTC
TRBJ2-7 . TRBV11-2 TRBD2 CASSRPPGVSGTSYEQYF TGTGCCAGCAGCCGTCCCCCGGGGGTCAGCGGGACCTCCTACGAGCAGTACTTC
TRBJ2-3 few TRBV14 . CASSQVRQGTQYF TGTGCCAGCAGCCAAGTTCGGCAGGGTACGCAGTATTTT
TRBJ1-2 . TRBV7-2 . CASSPFGGTVYGYTF TGTGCCAGCAGCCCCTTCGGTGGGACGGTCTATGGCTACACCTTC
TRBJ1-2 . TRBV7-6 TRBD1 CASSLGQGADGYTF TGTGCCAGCAGCTTGGGACAGGGGGCAGATGGCTACACCTTC
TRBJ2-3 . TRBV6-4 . CASRDRDAGTDTQYF TGTGCCAGCAGAGACCGGGACGCAGGCACAGATACGCAGTATTTT
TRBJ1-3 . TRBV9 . CASSVAHLPGNTIYF TGTGCCAGCAGCGTAGCTCACCTCCCTGGAAACACCATATATTTT
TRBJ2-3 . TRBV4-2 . CASSQEGLSGDTQYF TGTGCCAGCAGCCAAGAAGGGTTATCAGGGGATACGCAGTATTTT
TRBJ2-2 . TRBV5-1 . CASSSQTPNTGELFF TGCGCCAGCAGCTCACAGACGCCGAACACCGGGGAGCTGTTTTTT